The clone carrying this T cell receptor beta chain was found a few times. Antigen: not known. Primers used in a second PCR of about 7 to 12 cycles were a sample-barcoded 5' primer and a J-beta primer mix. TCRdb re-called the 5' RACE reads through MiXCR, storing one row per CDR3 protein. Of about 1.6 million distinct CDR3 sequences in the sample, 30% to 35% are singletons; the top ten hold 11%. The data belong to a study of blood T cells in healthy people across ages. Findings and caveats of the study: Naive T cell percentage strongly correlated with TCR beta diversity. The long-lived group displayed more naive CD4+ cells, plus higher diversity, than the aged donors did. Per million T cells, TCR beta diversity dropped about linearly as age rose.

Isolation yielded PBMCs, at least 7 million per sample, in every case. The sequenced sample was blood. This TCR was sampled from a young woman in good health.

CDR3 protein: CASSENRGSYQETQYF. CDR3 nucleotide sequence: TGTGCCAGCAGTGAAAACAGGGGCTCGTACCAAGAGACCCAGTACTTC. The J gene is TRBJ2-5, the V gene TRBV12-3 or TRBV12-4; 7 positions agree with TRBD1. CDR3 length equals 16 residues. After removal of 5 bases from V and 0 bases from J, the junction contained 9 bases not matched to a gene.